Each of the 17 T cell receptor beta chains below was sequenced from the same sample in a study of immune evolution from preneoplasia to lung adenocarcinoma. TCRdb keeps only in-frame clones here, not all; method: immunoSEQ multiplex PCR. The sample yields 7,500 to 8,500 clones, 72% seen once. Sequencing was carried out using FFPE lung adenocarcinoma in situ tissue. The receptor source for this set is an older donor with lung adenocarcinoma. Some clones in this sample may be carry-over from other donors' samples.

This sequence joins TRBV23-1 and TRBJ2-5; 7 bases line up with TRBD2. TRBV23-1 is placed among ORFs of uncertain function. This CDR3 contains 14 residues. The trim removed 7 bases at V and 5 bases at J, leaving 10 bases unmatched. This CDR3 reads CASKRAGSWETQYF. CDR3 nucleotide sequence: TGCGCCAGCAAAAGAGCGGGATCCTGGGAGACCCAGTACTTC.

The rearrangement links TRBV4-2 to TRBJ2-7; TRBD1 aligns across 7 bases. The V gene's germline CDR1 is LGHNA and CDR2 YNFKEQ. The V gene end was trimmed by 5 bases and the J gene end by 5 bases; junction bases not matched to a gene: 12. The CDR3 sequence is 15 residues long. The CDR3 sequence is CASSVGDKQGHEQYF. DNA of the CDR3: TGTGCCAGCAGCGTCGGGGACAAACAGGGGCACGAGCAGTACTTC.

Only one count was recorded for this clone. The chain recombines TRBV29-1 with TRBJ2-1; D ambiguous. With 4 bases removed from V and 0 bases from J, the gap between germline ends came to 10 bases. Germline V gene sequence: CDR1 SQVTM, CDR2 ANQGSEA. The CDR3 consists of 14 residues. Written as DNA, the CDR3 is TGCAGCGTTGTCCCCCCTGGCTCCTACAATGAGCAGTTCTTC. Translating it yields CSVVPPGSYNEQFF.

The chain links TRBV19 to TRBJ2-5; TRBD2 is a possible D gene (6 bases). Germline-derived CDR1 and CDR2 are LNHDA and SQIVND (reference sequence). This CDR3 is built from 13 residues. The ends were cut back, 3 bases at V and 4 bases at J, with 9 bases in the middle. CDR3 nucleotide sequence: TGTGCCAGTAGTATCCCCGGGAGAGAGACCCAGTACTTC. Amino acids: CASSIPGRETQYF.

Notes on this clone: One junction end does not reproduce the germline sequence, and a read error may be involved. The CDR3 here is CASSLDRVTSYEQHF. CDR3 nucleotide sequence: TGTGCCAGCAGCCTGGACAGGGTAACCTCCTACGAGCAGCACTTC. This chain connects TRBV6-5 to TRBJ2-7; TRBD1 matches 8 bases. CDR3 length: 15 amino acids. CDR1 is MNHEY and CDR2 is SVGAGI in the germline V gene.

V and J are TRBV2 and TRBJ2-5; D perhaps matches TRBD2 (5 bases). Trimming took off 4 bases at V and 2 bases at J, with 14 bases between the two ends. CDR1 SNHLY and CDR2 FYNNEI come from the germline V gene. CDR3 length: 15 residues. The DNA for the CDR3 is TGTGCCAGCAGTGCAAAGCGGAAGATTCAAGAGACCCAGTACTTC. Residues: CASSAKRKIQETQYF.

The chain couples TRBV27 to TRBJ2-5; tentative D call: TRBD1 (6 bases). With 5 bases removed from V and 5 bases from J, the gap between germline ends came to 15 bases. Germline CDR1 MNHEY, CDR2 SMNVEV (reference sequence). The CDR3 loop spans 14 amino acids. CDR3 residues: CASSPRQVQETQYF. CDR3 sequence (DNA): TGTGCCAGCAGTCCGCGACAGGTCCAGGAGACCCAGTACTTC.

This clone was seen a handful of times. The rearrangement links TRBV28 to TRBJ1-1; D is ambiguous. V was clipped by 2 bases and J by 4 bases, with 5 bases between them. Germline V gene sequence: CDR1 MDHEN, CDR2 SYDVKM. This CDR3 comprises 12 residues. CDR3 amino acids: CASSLRLTEAFF. The CDR3 DNA is TGTGCCAGCAGTTTACGTCTCACTGAAGCTTTCTTT.

The CDR3 nucleotides are TGTGCCAGCAGCTTGGGGACAGGGGGCTATGGCTACACCTTC. It codes for CASSLGTGGYGYTF. This sequence joins TRBV5-4 and TRBJ1-2; TRBD1 aligns across 10 bases. The J segment lost 4 bases and the V segment lost 0 bases, leaving 0 bases of the junction unmatched. Germline V CDR1 and CDR2: SGHNT, YYREEE (reference sequence). CDR3 length equals 14 residues.

The rearrangement joins TRBV7-3 to TRBJ2-2; D remains unclear. Germline V gene lookup returns CDR1 SGHTA and CDR2 FQGTGA. The CDR3 length is 14 residues. Trimming took 5 bases from V and 5 from J, leaving 12 bases between them. Here the CDR3 DNA reads TGTGCCAGCAGCCCCCGATATGTAACCGGGGAGCTGTTTTTT. Encoded protein: CASSPRYVTGELFF.

Here the CDR3 reads CASSQRWTGDIMNTEAFF. The CDR3 DNA follows: TGTGCCAGCAGCCAACGATGGACAGGCGATATAATGAACACTGAAGCTTTCTTT. J is TRBJ1-1 and V is TRBV5-6; 7 positions match TRBD1. CDR3 length equals 18 residues. CDR1 SGHDT and CDR2 YYEEEE come from the germline V gene. The V gene end was trimmed by 4 bases and the J gene end by 0 bases; junction bases not matched to a gene: 15.

This chain connects TRBV29-1 to TRBJ2-1, with 9 bases fitting TRBD2. Germline loops: CDR1 SQVTM, CDR2 ANQGSEA. The CDR3 length is 15 residues. The trim removed 6 bases at V and 6 bases at J, leaving 12 bases unmatched. The CDR3 is CSVGTVAGALNEQFF. For the CDR3, the DNA is TGCAGCGTGGGTACAGTAGCGGGAGCTCTCAATGAGCAGTTCTTC.

This rearrangement joins TRBV5-1 to TRBJ2-1; D gene ambiguous. Germline-derived CDR1 and CDR2 are SGHRS and YFSETQ. The CDR3 runs to 14 residues. Deletions cut 2 bases from V and 4 bases from J, with 10 bases between. This CDR3 reads CASSLSEGYNEQFF. For the CDR3, the DNA is TGCGCCAGCAGCTTATCAGAAGGGTACAATGAGCAGTTCTTC. The whole variable domain, remainder taken from reference TRBV5-1 and TRBJ2-1, is KAGVTQTPRYLIKTRGQQVTLSCSPISGHRSVSWYQQTPGQGLQFLFEYFSETQRNKGNFPGRFSGRQFSNSRSEMNVSTLELGDSALYLCASSLSEGYNEQFFGPGTRLTVL.

This clone was detected once. The chain joins TRBV6-4 to TRBJ2-7, with D tentatively TRBD2 (5 bases). V was shortened by 0 bases and J by 3 bases, with 12 bases between the two germline ends. Germline V gene lookup returns CDR1 MRHNA and CDR2 SNTAGT. The CDR3 is 15 amino acids. The CDR3 spells CASSDSSGRDYEQYF. The CDR3 DNA reads as TGTGCCAGCAGTGACTCCTCAGGACGGGACTACGAGCAGTACTTC.

The table lists this clone with a few counts. The rearrangement uses TRBV7-2 and TRBJ1-1; D unclear. V was pared by 5 bases and J by 6 bases, with 10 bases between. Germline V CDR1 and CDR2: SGHTA, FQGNSA. The CDR3 has 12 amino acids. DNA for the CDR3: TGTGCCAGCAGCCAGCAGTCCTCTGAAGCTTTCTTT. Its translation is CASSQQSSEAFF.

The J gene is TRBJ1-1, the V gene TRBV15; D not resolved. Germline V gives CDR1 LNHNV, CDR2 YYDKDF (reference sequence). The V and J ends lost 1 base and 1 base respectively, with 4 bases between them. There are 13 residues in the CDR3. The DNA of the CDR3 is TGTGCCACCAGCAGAGCGGGGAACACTGAAGCTTTCTTT. Protein: CATSRAGNTEAFF.

This chain links TRBV9 with TRBJ2-2; tentatively, D is TRBD1 (6 bases). V was shortened by 4 bases and J by 1 base, with 11 bases between the two germline ends. The CDR3 is 15 amino acids. In germline, CDR1 is SGDLS, CDR2 YYNGEE. The CDR3 loop reads CASSTPTGNTGELFF. The CDR3 bases are TGTGCCAGCAGCACGCCGACAGGGAACACCGGGGAGCTGTTTTTT.